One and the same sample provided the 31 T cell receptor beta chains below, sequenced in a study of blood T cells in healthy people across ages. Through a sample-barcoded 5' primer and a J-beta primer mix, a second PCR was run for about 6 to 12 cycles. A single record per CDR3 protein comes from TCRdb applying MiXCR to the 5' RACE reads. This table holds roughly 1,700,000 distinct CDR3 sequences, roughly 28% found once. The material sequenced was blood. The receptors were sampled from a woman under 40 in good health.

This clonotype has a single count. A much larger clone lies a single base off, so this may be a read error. In DNA, the CDR3 is TGTGCCAGCATCCTACGCGGCCTTGGGGGTCACAATGAGCAGTTCTTC. As protein: CASILRGLGGHNEQFF. The rearrangement uses TRBV7-4 and TRBJ2-1, with D perhaps matching TRBD1 or TRBD2 (5 bases each). In germline, CDR1 is SGHVT, CDR2 SQSDAQ. Trimming left V 7 bases short and J 5 bases short, with 21 bases between. This CDR3 has 16 residues.

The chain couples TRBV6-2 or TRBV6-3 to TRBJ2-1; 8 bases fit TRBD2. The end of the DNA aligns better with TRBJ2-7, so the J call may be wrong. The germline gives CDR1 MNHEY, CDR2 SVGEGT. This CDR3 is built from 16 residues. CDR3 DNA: TGTGCCAGCAGTTACCGGAGGAGTAGCGGGATTTACGAGCAGTACTTC. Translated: CASSYRRSSGIYEQYF.

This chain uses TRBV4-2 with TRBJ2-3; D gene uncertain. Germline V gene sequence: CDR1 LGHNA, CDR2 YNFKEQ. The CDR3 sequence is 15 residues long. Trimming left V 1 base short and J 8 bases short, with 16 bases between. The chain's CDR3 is CASSQVFEEGVTQYF. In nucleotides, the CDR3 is TGTGCCAGCAGCCAAGTCTTCGAGGAAGGCGTTACGCAGTATTTT.

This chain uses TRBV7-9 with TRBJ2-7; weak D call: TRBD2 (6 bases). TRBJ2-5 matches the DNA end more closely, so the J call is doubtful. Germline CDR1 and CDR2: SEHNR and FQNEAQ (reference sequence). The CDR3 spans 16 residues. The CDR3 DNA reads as TGTGCCAGCAGCTCAGGAATCGGCGGGGTCCAAGAGACCCAGTACTTC. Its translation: CASSSGIGGVQETQYF.

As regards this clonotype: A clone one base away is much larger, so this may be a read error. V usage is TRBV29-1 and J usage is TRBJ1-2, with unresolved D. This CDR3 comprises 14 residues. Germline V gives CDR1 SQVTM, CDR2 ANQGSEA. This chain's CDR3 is CSAEVRTEDYGYTF. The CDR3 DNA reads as TGCAGCGCTGAAGTCCGGACGGAGGACTATGGCTACACCTTC. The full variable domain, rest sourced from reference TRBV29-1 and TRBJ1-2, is SAVISQKPSRDICQRGTSLTIQCQVDSQVTMMFWYRQQPGQSLTLIATANQGSEATYESGFVIDKFPISRPNLTFSTLTVSNMSPEDSSIYLCSAEVRTEDYGYTFGSGTRLTVV.

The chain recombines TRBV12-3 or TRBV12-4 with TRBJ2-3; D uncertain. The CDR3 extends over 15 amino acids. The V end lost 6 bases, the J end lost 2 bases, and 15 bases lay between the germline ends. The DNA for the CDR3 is TGTGCCAGCAGATACAGTTCCTATTCCACAGATACGCAGTATTTT. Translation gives CASRYSSYSTDTQYF.

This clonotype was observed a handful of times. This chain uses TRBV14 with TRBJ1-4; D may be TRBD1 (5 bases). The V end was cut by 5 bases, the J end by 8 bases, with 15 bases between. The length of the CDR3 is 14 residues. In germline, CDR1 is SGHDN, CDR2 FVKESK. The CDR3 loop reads CASSLGTAAEKLFF. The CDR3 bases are TGTGCCAGCAGCTTAGGGACCGCGGCGGAAAAACTGTTTTTT.

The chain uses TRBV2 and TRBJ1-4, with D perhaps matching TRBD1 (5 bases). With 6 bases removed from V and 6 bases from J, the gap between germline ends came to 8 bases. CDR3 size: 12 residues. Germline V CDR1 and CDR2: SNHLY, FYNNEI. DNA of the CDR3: TGTGCCAGCAGAGGGGATTATGAAAAACTGTTTTTT. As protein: CASRGDYEKLFF. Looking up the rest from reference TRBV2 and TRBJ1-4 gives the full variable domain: EPEVTQTPSHQVTQMGQEVILRCVPISNHLYFYWYRQILGQKVEFLVSFYNNEISEKSEIFDDQFSVERPDGSNFTLKIRSTKLEDSAMYFCASRGDYEKLFFGSGTQLSVL.

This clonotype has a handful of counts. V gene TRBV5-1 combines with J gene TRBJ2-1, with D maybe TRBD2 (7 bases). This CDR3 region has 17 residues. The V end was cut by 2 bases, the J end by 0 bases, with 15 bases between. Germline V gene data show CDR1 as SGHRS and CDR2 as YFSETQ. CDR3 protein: CASSLRAGASSYNEQFF. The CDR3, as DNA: TGCGCCAGCAGCTTAAGGGCGGGGGCGAGCTCCTACAATGAGCAGTTCTTC.

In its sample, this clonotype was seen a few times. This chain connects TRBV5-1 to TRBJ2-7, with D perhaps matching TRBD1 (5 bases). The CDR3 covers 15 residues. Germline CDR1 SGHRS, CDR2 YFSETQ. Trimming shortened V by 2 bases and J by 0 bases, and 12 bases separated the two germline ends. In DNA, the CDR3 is TGCGCCAGCAGCTTACAGGAGCCAGGCTCCTACGAGCAGTACTTC. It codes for CASSLQEPGSYEQYF.

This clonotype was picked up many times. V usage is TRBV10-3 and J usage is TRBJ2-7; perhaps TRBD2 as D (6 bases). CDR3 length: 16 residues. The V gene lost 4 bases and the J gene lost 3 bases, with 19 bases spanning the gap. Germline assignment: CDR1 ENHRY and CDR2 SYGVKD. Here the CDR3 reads CAISGVGTGEIYEQYF. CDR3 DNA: TGTGCCATCAGTGGGGTAGGTACGGGAGAGATCTACGAGCAGTACTTC.

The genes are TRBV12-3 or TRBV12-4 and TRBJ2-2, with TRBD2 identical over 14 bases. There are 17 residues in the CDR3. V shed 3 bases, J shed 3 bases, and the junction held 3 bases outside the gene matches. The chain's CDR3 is CASSFPGLAGDTGELFF. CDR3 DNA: TGTGCCAGCAGTTTCCCGGGACTAGCGGGAGACACCGGGGAGCTGTTTTTT.

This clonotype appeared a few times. CDR3 coding DNA: TGTGCCAGCAGCCAAGATTATCGGGACAACAGGAACTACGAGCAGTACTTC. This codes for CASSQDYRDNRNYEQYF. This chain links TRBV3-1 with TRBJ2-7; maybe TRBD1 (6 bases). Trimming removed 0 bases from V and 3 bases from J, with 18 bases in between. CDR3 length: 17 amino acids. In germline, CDR1 is LGHDT, CDR2 YNNKEL (reference sequence).

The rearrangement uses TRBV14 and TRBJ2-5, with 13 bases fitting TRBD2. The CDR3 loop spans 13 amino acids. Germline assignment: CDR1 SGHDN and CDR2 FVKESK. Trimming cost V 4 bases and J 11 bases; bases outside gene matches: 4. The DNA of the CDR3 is TGTGCCAGCAGCCTGGGACTAGCGGGATCACAGTACTTC. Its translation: CASSLGLAGSQYF.

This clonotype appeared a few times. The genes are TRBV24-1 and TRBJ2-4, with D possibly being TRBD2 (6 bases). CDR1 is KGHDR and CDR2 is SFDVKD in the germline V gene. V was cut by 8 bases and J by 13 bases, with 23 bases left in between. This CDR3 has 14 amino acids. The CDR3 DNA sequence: TGTGCCACCACTCTTCTAGCGTTAAACAATGAGCAGTACTTC. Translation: CATTLLALNNEQYF.

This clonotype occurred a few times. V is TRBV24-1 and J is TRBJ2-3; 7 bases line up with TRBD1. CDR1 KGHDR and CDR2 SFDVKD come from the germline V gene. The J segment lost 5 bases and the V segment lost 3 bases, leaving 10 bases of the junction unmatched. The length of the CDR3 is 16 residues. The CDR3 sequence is CATSDRTGQGLDTQYF. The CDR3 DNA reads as TGTGCCACCAGTGATCGGACAGGACAAGGGCTAGATACGCAGTATTTT.

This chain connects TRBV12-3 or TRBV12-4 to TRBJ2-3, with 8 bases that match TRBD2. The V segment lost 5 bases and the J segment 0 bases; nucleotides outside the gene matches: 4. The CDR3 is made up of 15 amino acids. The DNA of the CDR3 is TGTGCCAGCAGTCCCCCTAGCGGGAGCACAGATACGCAGTATTTT. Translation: CASSPPSGSTDTQYF.

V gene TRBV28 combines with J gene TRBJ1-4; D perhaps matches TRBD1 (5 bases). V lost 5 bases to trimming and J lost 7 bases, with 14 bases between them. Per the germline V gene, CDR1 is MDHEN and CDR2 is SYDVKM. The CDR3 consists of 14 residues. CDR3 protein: CASSGTVDFEKLFF. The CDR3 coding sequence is TGTGCCAGCAGTGGGACGGTGGACTTTGAAAAACTGTTTTTT.

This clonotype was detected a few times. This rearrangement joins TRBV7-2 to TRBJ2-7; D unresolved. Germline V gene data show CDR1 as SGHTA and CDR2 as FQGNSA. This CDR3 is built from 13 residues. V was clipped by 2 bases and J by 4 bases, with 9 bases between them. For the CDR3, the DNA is TGTGCCAGCAGCTTACCAACTGAATACGAGCAGTACTTC. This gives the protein CASSLPTEYEQYF.

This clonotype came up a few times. Written as DNA, the CDR3 is TGTGCCAGCAGCTTAACGGGACTAGCGGGGGGGCCGAGTATTAATGAGCAGTTCTTC. Translating gives CASSLTGLAGGPSINEQFF. The genes are TRBV7-3 and TRBJ2-1; 16 bases align to TRBD2. The V gene's germline CDR1 is SGHTA and CDR2 FQGTGA. CDR3 length: 19 amino acids. With V trimmed by 0 bases and J by 7 bases, 9 bases remained unmatched.

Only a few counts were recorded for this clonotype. CDR3: CASSLDGDAGQYF. CDR3 coding DNA: TGTGCCAGCAGCTTAGACGGGGATGCGGGGCAGTACTTC. The chain is built from TRBV7-9 and TRBJ2-5; TRBD2 might be the D (6 bases). CDR1 SEHNR and CDR2 FQNEAQ come from the germline V gene (reference sequence). The CDR3 sequence is 13 residues long. V gave up 1 base and J gave up 11 bases, with 14 bases separating them. Supplemented by reference TRBV7-9 and TRBJ2-5, the full variable domain reads DTGVSQNPRHKITKRGQNVTFRCDPISEHNRLYWYRQTLGQGPEFLTYFQNEAQLEKSRLLSDRFSAERPKGSFSTLEIQRTEQGDSAMYLCASSLDGDAGQYFGPGTRLLVL.

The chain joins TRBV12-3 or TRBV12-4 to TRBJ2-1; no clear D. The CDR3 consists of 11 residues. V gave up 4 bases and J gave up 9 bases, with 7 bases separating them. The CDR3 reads CASSWAGEQFF. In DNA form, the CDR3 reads TGTGCCAGCAGTTGGGCTGGTGAGCAGTTCTTC.

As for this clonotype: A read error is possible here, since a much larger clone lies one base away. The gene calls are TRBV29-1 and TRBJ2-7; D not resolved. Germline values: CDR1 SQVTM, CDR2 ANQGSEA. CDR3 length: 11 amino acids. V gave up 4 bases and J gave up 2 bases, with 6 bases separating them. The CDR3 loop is CSVVVTYEQYF. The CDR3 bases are TGCAGCGTTGTGGTGACCTACGAGCAGTACTTC.

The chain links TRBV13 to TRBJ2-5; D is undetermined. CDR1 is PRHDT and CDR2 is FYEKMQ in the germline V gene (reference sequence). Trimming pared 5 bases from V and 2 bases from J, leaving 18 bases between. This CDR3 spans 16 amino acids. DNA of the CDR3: TGTGCCAGCAGCCCGAACTCCGGACCGAGACAAGAGACCCAGTACTTC. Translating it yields CASSPNSGPRQETQYF.

The CDR3 spells CASSQAGGGGYTF. The CDR3 DNA reads as TGTGCCAGCAGCCAAGCAGGGGGCGGCGGCTACACCTTC. This sequence joins TRBV3-1 and TRBJ1-2; 8 bases agree with TRBD1. The CDR3 is 13 amino acids. Germline values: CDR1 LGHDT, CDR2 YNNKEL (reference sequence). After removal of 1 base from V and 8 bases from J, the junction contained 3 bases not matched to a gene.

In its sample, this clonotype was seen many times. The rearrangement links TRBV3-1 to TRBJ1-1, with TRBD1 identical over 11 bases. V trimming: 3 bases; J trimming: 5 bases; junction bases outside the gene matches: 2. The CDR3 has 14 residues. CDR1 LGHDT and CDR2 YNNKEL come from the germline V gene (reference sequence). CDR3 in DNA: TGTGCCAGCAGCCATCGGGACAGGGGGACTGAAGCTTTCTTT. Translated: CASSHRDRGTEAFF.

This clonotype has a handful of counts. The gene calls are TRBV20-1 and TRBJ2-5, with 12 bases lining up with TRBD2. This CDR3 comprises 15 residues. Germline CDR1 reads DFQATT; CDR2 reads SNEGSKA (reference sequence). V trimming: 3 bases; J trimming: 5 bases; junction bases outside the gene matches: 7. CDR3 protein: CSASYPTSGRETQYF. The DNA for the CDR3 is TGCAGTGCTAGTTACCCCACTAGCGGGAGGGAGACCCAGTACTTC.

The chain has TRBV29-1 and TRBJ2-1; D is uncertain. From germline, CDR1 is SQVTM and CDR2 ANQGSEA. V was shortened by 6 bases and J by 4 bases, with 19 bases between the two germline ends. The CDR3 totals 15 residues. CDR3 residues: CSVRNVLLPYNEQFF. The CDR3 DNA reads TGCAGCGTCCGTAACGTTCTGCTTCCGTACAATGAGCAGTTCTTC.

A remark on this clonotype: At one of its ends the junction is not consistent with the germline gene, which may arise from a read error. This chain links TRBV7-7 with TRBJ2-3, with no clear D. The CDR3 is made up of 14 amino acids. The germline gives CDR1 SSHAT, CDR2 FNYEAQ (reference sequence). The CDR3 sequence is CAGSSNPTADTQYF. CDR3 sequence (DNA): TGTGCCGGCAGCTCCAACCCGACGGCAGATACGCAGTATTTT.

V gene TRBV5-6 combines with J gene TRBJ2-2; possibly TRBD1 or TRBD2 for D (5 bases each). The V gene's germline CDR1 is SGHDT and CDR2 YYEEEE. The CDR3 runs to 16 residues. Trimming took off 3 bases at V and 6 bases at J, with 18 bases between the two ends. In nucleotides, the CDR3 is TGTGCCAGCAGCTCCATGTGGGACGGGAAGGCCGGGGAGCTGTTTTTT. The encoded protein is CASSSMWDGKAGELFF.

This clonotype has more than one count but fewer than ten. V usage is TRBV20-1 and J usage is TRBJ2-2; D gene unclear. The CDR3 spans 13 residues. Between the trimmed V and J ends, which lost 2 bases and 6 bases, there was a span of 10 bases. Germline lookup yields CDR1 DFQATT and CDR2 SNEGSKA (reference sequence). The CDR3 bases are TGCAGTGCTAGACCTAGGGTGTCCGGGGAGCTGTTTTTT. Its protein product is CSARPRVSGELFF.